The T cell receptor (beta chain) under discussion was sequenced for a study of Ad26.COV2.S vaccination and SARS-CoV-2 variants. Clones were read by immunoSEQ multiplex PCR, and TCRdb kept only the in-frame ones, dropping some. The sample shows some 520,000 clones, around 90% of them seen only once. This clone has only one observation. Germline V CDR1 and CDR2: SNHLY, FYNNEI. The CDR3 contains 19 residues. V trimming: 6 bases; J trimming: 0 bases; junction bases outside the gene matches: 18. As to treatment: around 19 received Ad26.COV2.S at low or high dose, single or two shots; several received placebo; per-sample allocation not given. Day 63 after the first vaccine or placebo injection was the time point for sampling. Immunization relied on an Ad26 vector, which expressed Wuhan-strain SARS-CoV-2 spike.

This TCR was recovered from a person between 18 and 60 years old who received the Ad26.COV2.S COVID-19 vaccine or a placebo. This specimen consisted of peripheral blood, obtained in a trial of Ad26.COV2.S vaccine versus placebo. The V gene is TRBV2, the J gene TRBJ2-3; 7 positions agree with TRBD2. CDR3 in DNA: TGTGCCAGCAGCGAAACCGGTAATCGACTAGCCGCTAGCACAGATACGCAGTATTTT. Encoded protein: CASSETGNRLAASTDTQYF.